One and the same sample provided the 13 T cell receptor beta chains below, sequenced in a study of CD8 T cells in ankylosing spondylitis. TCRdb analysed the 5' RACE reads with MiXCR anew, one entry per CDR3 protein. The table lists around 130,000 distinct CDR3 sequences, roughly 13% of them singletons. The specimen was blood, either unsorted or a sorted T cell fraction (not recorded which). The receptors were sampled from a female donor with ankylosing spondylitis or in good health (not recorded which).

This clonotype has more than one count but fewer than ten. The V and J genes are TRBV12-3 or TRBV12-4 and TRBJ2-7; D may be TRBD1 or TRBD2 (5 bases each). This CDR3 region has 15 residues. The germline V and J ends were trimmed by 0 bases and 0 bases, with 9 bases remaining between them. The CDR3 protein is CASSLAGVTSYEQYF. The DNA for the CDR3 is TGTGCCAGCAGTTTAGCGGGGGTCACCTCCTACGAGCAGTACTTC.

This sequence joins TRBV2 and TRBJ2-2; possibly TRBD1 or TRBD2 for D (5 bases each). With 4 bases removed from V and 7 bases from J, the gap between germline ends came to 13 bases. CDR1 and CDR2 from the germline V gene are SNHLY and FYNNEI. This CDR3 spans 14 amino acids. CDR3 DNA: TGTGCCAGCAGTGTAACCAGGGAGATCGGGGAGCTGTTTTTT. Amino acids: CASSVTREIGELFF. The full variable domain, its missing parts supplied by reference TRBV2 and TRBJ2-2, is EPEVTQTPSHQVTQMGQEVILRCVPISNHLYFYWYRQILGQKVEFLVSFYNNEISEKSEIFDDQFSVERPDGSNFTLKIRSTKLEDSAMYFCASSVTREIGELFFGEGSRLTVL.

This clonotype was detected ten times or more. V is TRBV29-1 and J is TRBJ1-1; D gene ambiguous. CDR1 and CDR2 from the germline V gene are SQVTM and ANQGSEA. V gave up 3 bases and J gave up 1 base, with 12 bases separating them. CDR3 length equals 14 residues. In DNA, the CDR3 is TGCAGCGTTGAGTCAGGTCACAGGAACACTGAAGCTTTCTTT. Translation gives CSVESGHRNTEAFF.

There are many counts of this clonotype. V is TRBV6-2 or TRBV6-3 and J is TRBJ2-7, with no clear D. The CDR3 runs to 11 residues. Trimming left V 6 bases short and J 0 bases short, with 3 bases between. Germline V gene data show CDR1 as MNHEY and CDR2 as SVGEGT. CDR3 sequence: CASRISYEQYF. CDR3 DNA: TGTGCCAGCAGGATCTCCTACGAGCAGTACTTC.

This clonotype was counted between two and nine times. This chain links TRBV7-9 with TRBJ2-3; 7 nucleotides align to TRBD2. Per germline, CDR1 SEHNR and CDR2 FQNEAQ (reference sequence). The CDR3 loop spans 16 amino acids. J gave up 0 bases and V 1 base, and 4 bases lay outside the gene matches. CDR3 loop: CASSLDSAGSTDTQYF. The DNA of the CDR3 is TGTGCCAGCAGCTTAGATTCAGCGGGAAGCACAGATACGCAGTATTTT.

This clonotype was detected a few times. The rearrangement uses TRBV27 and TRBJ2-7; the D gene is possibly TRBD1 (6 bases). The CDR3 covers 17 residues. V was trimmed by 6 bases and J by 6 bases, leaving 27 bases between them. Germline V gene sequence: CDR1 MNHEY, CDR2 SMNVEV (reference sequence). CDR3 nucleotide sequence: TGTGCCAGCAGGTCCCGATCCACCTGGGACACCTACAGCGAGCAGTACTTC. Translated, it gives CASRSRSTWDTYSEQYF.

The rearrangement joins TRBV7-2 to TRBJ2-1, with 8 bases fitting TRBD2. The CDR3 spans 15 residues. V dropped 0 bases and J dropped 2; count of bases not matched to a gene: 0. Looked up from germline, CDR1 is SGHTA and CDR2 is FQGNSA. In DNA, the CDR3 is TGTGCCAGCAGCTTAGCTAGCGGGGCCTACAATGAGCAGTTCTTC. Amino acid sequence: CASSLASGAYNEQFF.

This chain uses TRBV20-1 with TRBJ2-4, with TRBD1 matching 12 bases. CDR3 size: 14 residues. Germline V gene lookup returns CDR1 DFQATT and CDR2 SNEGSKA (reference sequence). Losses at the gene ends were 6 bases for V and 7 bases for J; bases not matched to a gene: 7. The CDR3 spells CSAGTGGSGNIQYF. Here the CDR3 DNA reads TGCAGTGCGGGGACAGGGGGCAGTGGGAACATTCAGTACTTC.

The chain combines TRBV20-1 with TRBJ2-5; TRBD2 might be the D (6 bases). This CDR3 comprises 14 residues. The V gene's germline CDR1 is DFQATT and CDR2 SNEGSKA (reference sequence). The V gene lost 7 bases and the J gene lost 2 bases, with 17 bases spanning the gap. Here the CDR3 DNA reads TGCAGTGGAAGGATCCCGACTAGACAAGAGACCCAGTACTTC. The encoded protein is CSGRIPTRQETQYF.

This clonotype was seen repeatedly, ten times or more. The rearrangement joins TRBV28 to TRBJ2-7, with 11 bases identical to TRBD1. V was pared by 6 bases and J by 4 bases, with 8 bases of the junction left unmatched. Germline V gene data show CDR1 as MDHEN and CDR2 as SYDVKM. The CDR3 has 15 amino acids. In nucleotides, the CDR3 is TGTGCCAGCAGAGCCGGGACAGGGGGTTATTACGAGCAGTACTTC. This translates into CASRAGTGGYYEQYF.

The rearrangement joins TRBV20-1 to TRBJ1-1; the D gene is possibly TRBD1 (5 bases). CDR3 size: 14 residues. Trimming took off 1 base at V and 1 base at J, with 10 bases between the two ends. CDR1 is DFQATT and CDR2 is SNEGSKA in the germline V gene (reference sequence). CDR3 sequence (DNA): TGCAGTGCTAGAGCGACGGACAAGAACACTGAAGCTTTCTTT. This sequence encodes CSARATDKNTEAFF.

The rearrangement joins TRBV5-4 to TRBJ2-5; no firm D call. The V end lost 0 bases, the J end lost 1 base, and 7 bases lay between the germline ends. Germline assignment: CDR1 SGHNT and CDR2 YYREEE (reference sequence). The CDR3 sequence is 14 residues long. The CDR3 DNA reads TGTGCCAGCAGCTTGGGGTCAACCCAAGAGACCCAGTACTTC. It yields the protein CASSLGSTQETQYF.

This clonotype was seen repeatedly, ten times or more. The chain joins TRBV10-3 to TRBJ2-1; D is possibly TRBD2 (6 bases). The CDR3 has 14 residues. V was trimmed by 4 bases and J by 8 bases, leaving 15 bases between them. Germline CDR1 ENHRY, CDR2 SYGVKD. Here the CDR3 DNA reads TGTGCCATCAGTGGGGGACTGGGAGACTATGAGCAGTTCTTC. It specifies CAISGGLGDYEQFF.